This T cell receptor beta chain stems from a study of blood T cell repertoires in COVID-19. Here immunoSEQ multiplex PCR was the method, and the copy in TCRdb shows in-frame clones only, minus some. The sample comprises about 250,000 clones, 82% of which are singletons, and nearly 5% rests with the top ten. This CDR3 has 19 residues. With 4 bases clipped from V and 0 bases from J, the junction kept 15 bases outside the gene matches. Germline V gives CDR1 MGHRA, CDR2 YSYEKL. The TCR originated in a woman over 75 with active or convalescent COVID-19. Sequencing was done on a sample of peripheral blood. V and J are TRBV4-1 and TRBJ1-3; 7 bases align to TRBD1. CDR3 region: CASSREITRTGGSGNTIYF. The CDR3 DNA sequence: TGCGCCAGCAGCCGAGAAATTACTAGGACAGGAGGCTCTGGAAACACCATATATTTT.